This T cell receptor (beta chain) was captured by sequencing in a study of T cell responses to AZD1222 COVID-19 vaccine. Clones were sequenced by immunoSEQ multiplex PCR, and TCRdb holds only the in-frame ones, with some missing. The data show about 140,000 clones, 85% to 90% seen once. As to this clone: Antigen unknown.

Study results and limitations: Donors in the cohort were predominantly white British and more often female, and clonal diversity was possibly underestimated. Recipients of AZD1222 seropositive at baseline numbered only 5 or 6.

CDR3 size: 14 residues. V gave up 2 bases and J gave up 4 bases, with 9 bases separating them. Germline values: CDR1 MNHNS, CDR2 SASEGT. The sample was peripheral blood, taken on day 0 of AZD1222 vaccination. The chain employs TRBV6-1 and TRBJ1-3, with D perhaps matching TRBD1 (6 bases). This TCR was sampled from an adult in good health. The CDR3 loop is CASSELGGGNTIYF. In DNA form, the CDR3 reads TGTGCCAGCAGTGAATTAGGGGGAGGAAACACCATATATTTT.